One and the same sample provided the 26 T cell receptor beta chains below, sequenced in a study of technical replicates of blood from a few donors. Sequenced by immunoSEQ multiplex PCR; TCRdb stores in-frame clones only, minus some. Of roughly 80,000 clones in the sample, about 94% were seen once. Input material: T cells isolated from PBMCs. All receptors come from a human donor in good health.

The chain has TRBV10-3 and TRBJ2-3; the D gene is possibly TRBD2 (6 bases). This CDR3 has 15 amino acids. Trimming took 0 bases from V and 0 from J, leaving 7 bases between them. CDR1 and CDR2 (germline): ENHRY, SYGVKD. In DNA, the CDR3 is TGTGCCATCAGTGAGTCTAGCGGAAGCACAGATACGCAGTATTTT. Protein product: CAISESSGSTDTQYF.

This chain joins TRBV30 and TRBJ1-2; D gene ambiguous. Trimming removed 0 bases from V and 8 bases from J, with 13 bases in between. CDR1 is GTSNPN and CDR2 is SVGIG in the germline V gene (reference sequence). This CDR3 is built from 13 residues. This chain's CDR3 is CAWSVLPSFGYTF. The CDR3 nucleotides read TGTGCCTGGAGTGTACTCCCTTCCTTCGGCTACACCTTC.

The genes are TRBV9 and TRBJ2-5, with 8 bases matching TRBD2. Germline CDR1 SGDLS, CDR2 YYNGEE. CDR3 length: 16 residues. V gave up 4 bases and J gave up 2 bases; unmatched junction bases: 10. The CDR3 DNA sequence: TGTGCCAGCAGCCCTCGGGCGGGGGGTGTGCAAGAGACCCAGTACTTC. It codes for CASSPRAGGVQETQYF.

This chain links TRBV9 with TRBJ2-7, with D unresolved. The germline gives CDR1 SGDLS, CDR2 YYNGEE. The V and J ends lost 2 bases and 3 bases respectively, with 9 bases between them. This CDR3 comprises 13 residues. The CDR3 protein is CASSVRPDYEQYF. The CDR3, as DNA: TGTGCCAGCAGCGTGAGGCCAGACTACGAGCAGTACTTC.

This chain uses TRBV11-3 with TRBJ2-1; D possibly corresponds to TRBD2 (5 bases). Trimming left V 7 bases short and J 0 bases short, with 10 bases between. There are 14 residues in the CDR3. Germline V gene lookup returns CDR1 SGHNT and CDR2 YENEEA. Written as DNA, the CDR3 is TGTGCCAGCACGAGGGTCCCCTCCTACAATGAGCAGTTCTTC. It encodes CASTRVPSYNEQFF. The whole variable domain, remainder taken from reference TRBV11-3 and TRBJ2-1, is EAGVVQSPRYKIIEKKQPVAFWCNPISGHNTLYWYLQNLGQGPELLIRYENEEAVDDSQLPKDRFSAERLKGVDSTLKIQPAELGDSAVYLCASTRVPSYNEQFFGPGTRLTVL.

V and J are TRBV7-2 and TRBJ1-5; TRBD1 matches at 8 bases. The CDR3 is made up of 16 amino acids. The germline gives CDR1 SGHTA, CDR2 FQGNSA. V was pared by 1 base and J by 6 bases, with 8 bases of the junction left unmatched. The CDR3: CASSLVTGVGVQPQHF. CDR3 DNA: TGTGCCAGCAGCTTAGTGACAGGGGTTGGTGTTCAGCCCCAGCATTTT.

This clone was recorded only once. The rearrangement links TRBV5-6 to TRBJ2-3, with D perhaps matching TRBD2 (6 bases). The CDR3 is 15 residues long. Trimming pared 1 base from V and 5 bases from J, leaving 14 bases between. The germline V gene encodes CDR1 SGHDT and CDR2 YYEEEE. The CDR3 DNA is TGTGCCAGCAGCTTGATTTTAGACGGGAGAGATACGCAGTATTTT. It translates to CASSLILDGRDTQYF.

The gene calls are TRBV5-4 and TRBJ1-2; TRBD1 aligns across 9 bases. Losses at the gene ends were 2 bases for V and 6 bases for J; bases not matched to a gene: 11. Germline V gene data show CDR1 as SGHNT and CDR2 as YYREEE (reference sequence). This CDR3 has 16 amino acids. CDR3 sequence: CASSFGTGGLLDGYTF. Written as DNA, the CDR3 is TGTGCCAGCAGCTTTGGTACAGGGGGCTTGTTGGATGGCTACACCTTC.

The V and J genes are TRBV6-6 and TRBJ2-7; D is unclear. The length of the CDR3 is 13 residues. CDR1 and CDR2 from the germline V gene are MNHNY and SVGAGI (reference sequence). With 2 bases removed from V and 3 bases from J, the gap between germline ends came to 8 bases. CDR3 DNA sequence: TGTGCCAGCAGTTACGTCGCAGGCTACGAGCAGTACTTC. Protein sequence: CASSYVAGYEQYF.

V gene TRBV11-2 combines with J gene TRBJ2-7; D may be TRBD1 (6 bases). Germline V gene lookup returns CDR1 SGHAT and CDR2 FQNNGV. The CDR3 totals 12 residues. The germline V and J ends were trimmed by 4 bases and 5 bases, with 9 bases remaining between them. The CDR3 DNA sequence: TGTGCCAGCAGCTATCAGGGGCACGAGCAGTACTTC. Translated, it gives CASSYQGHEQYF.

This chain joins TRBV29-1 and TRBJ2-5; no reliable D call. V lost 2 bases and J lost 5, with 9 bases in between. The CDR3 is made up of 12 amino acids. Germline V gives CDR1 SQVTM, CDR2 ANQGSEA. Written as DNA, the CDR3 is TGCAGCGTTGAAAGCGTTGGGGAGACCCAGTACTTC. Translating gives CSVESVGETQYF. Using reference TRBV29-1 and TRBJ2-5 for the parts outside the CDR3, the full variable domain is SAVISQKPSRDICQRGTSLTIQCQVDSQVTMMFWYRQQPGQSLTLIATANQGSEATYESGFVIDKFPISRPNLTFSTLTVSNMSPEDSSIYLCSVESVGETQYFGPGTRLLVL.

This rearrangement joins TRBV7-8 to TRBJ2-3, with TRBD2 matching 12 bases. The germline V gene has CDR1 SGHVS and CDR2 FQNEAQ. The CDR3 has 14 residues. After removal of 5 bases from V and 6 bases from J, the junction contained 3 bases not matched to a gene. CDR3 sequence (DNA): TGTGCCAGCAGCCATACTAGCGGGAGGGATACGCAGTATTTT. It yields the protein CASSHTSGRDTQYF.

The chain couples TRBV6-1 to TRBJ2-7, with 12 bases matching TRBD2. The CDR3 covers 16 residues. Germline loops: CDR1 MNHNS, CDR2 SASEGT. V shed 6 bases, J shed 1 base, and the junction held 7 bases outside the gene matches. CDR3 bases: TGTGCCAGCAGGGAACTAGCGGGAGGAAGGTCCTACGAGCAGTACTTC. This encodes CASRELAGGRSYEQYF.

V gene TRBV29-1 combines with J gene TRBJ1-3; possibly TRBD1 for D (6 bases). The CDR3 totals 16 residues. V was shortened by 0 bases and J by 2 bases, with 14 bases between the two germline ends. CDR1 and CDR2 (germline): SQVTM, ANQGSEA. The CDR3 protein is CSVEEQGYRAGNTIYF. The CDR3 bases are TGCAGCGTTGAAGAACAAGGGTACAGGGCTGGAAACACCATATATTTT.

The V call is TRBV28, the J call TRBJ2-2; a possible D gene is TRBD2 (6 bases). Trimming stripped 8 bases from V and 6 bases from J, with 16 bases between. This CDR3 region has 14 residues. Germline V gene sequence: CDR1 MDHEN, CDR2 SYDVKM. CDR3 amino acids: CASRTERASGELFF. The DNA for the CDR3 is TGTGCCAGCCGGACTGAGCGGGCCTCCGGGGAGCTGTTTTTT.

The V call is TRBV2, the J call TRBJ1-5; 7 nucleotides agree with TRBD1. Germline trimming cut 1 base from V and 6 bases from J; bases unmatched to any gene: 9. From germline, CDR1 is SNHLY and CDR2 FYNNEI. The CDR3 extends over 16 amino acids. CDR3 sequence: CASSEVDRVGSQPQHF. The CDR3 DNA follows: TGTGCCAGCAGTGAAGTAGACAGGGTCGGGAGTCAGCCCCAGCATTTT. The entire variable domain, with the rest obtained from reference TRBV2 and TRBJ1-5, is as follows: EPEVTQTPSHQVTQMGQEVILRCVPISNHLYFYWYRQILGQKVEFLVSFYNNEISEKSEIFDDQFSVERPDGSNFTLKIRSTKLEDSAMYFCASSEVDRVGSQPQHFGDGTRLSIL.

The chain uses TRBV5-8 and TRBJ2-7; 7 bases align to TRBD1. V trimming: 4 bases; J trimming: 5 bases; junction bases outside the gene matches: 18. The CDR3 totals 17 residues. CDR1 is SGHTS, CDR2 YDEGEE, per germline. CDR3 loop: CASSHRTGPVGFDEQYF. As DNA, the CDR3 is TGTGCCAGCAGCCACCGGACAGGACCAGTAGGCTTCGACGAGCAGTACTTC.

The genes are TRBV9 and TRBJ1-1; no clear D gene. Trimming cost V 0 bases and J 1 base, with 10 bases left between them. The V gene's germline CDR1 is SGDLS and CDR2 YYNGEE. The length of the CDR3 is 15 residues. The CDR3 protein is CASSVGPTGNTEAFF. The CDR3 nucleotides are TGTGCCAGCAGCGTAGGGCCTACGGGGAACACTGAAGCTTTCTTT.

The gene calls are TRBV9 and TRBJ2-1, with 7 bases fitting TRBD2. J lost 3 bases, V lost 8 bases, and 5 bases had no gene match. Germline CDR1 reads SGDLS; CDR2 reads YYNGEE. The CDR3 sequence is 13 residues long. As DNA, the CDR3 is TGTGCCAGTTCTAGCGGCATCTACAATGAGCAGTTCTTC. Amino acids: CASSSGIYNEQFF.

The chain carries TRBV6-1 and TRBJ1-1; tentative D call: TRBD1 (6 bases). The germline V gene has CDR1 MNHNS and CDR2 SASEGT. CDR3 length: 13 residues. V lost 4 bases and J lost 2, with 8 bases in between. The CDR3 sequence: CASSGTVNTEAFF. CDR3 DNA: TGTGCCAGCAGTGGGACAGTCAACACTGAAGCTTTCTTT.

This sequence joins TRBV19 and TRBJ2-7; D is unresolved. Trimming removed 1 base from V and 2 bases from J, with 9 bases in between. The CDR3 runs 14 residues. Looked up from germline, CDR1 is LNHDA and CDR2 is SQIVND (reference sequence). CDR3 coding DNA: TGTGCCAGTAGTATAGGCAGGCTTCCCTACGAGCAGTACTTC. Amino acid sequence: CASSIGRLPYEQYF.

The chain carries TRBV27 and TRBJ2-2, with D maybe TRBD1 (6 bases). V was trimmed by 5 bases and J by 4 bases, leaving 14 bases between them. CDR1 is MNHEY and CDR2 is SMNVEV in the germline V gene (reference sequence). This CDR3 comprises 15 residues. The chain's CDR3 is CASSPTGPSTGELFF. The CDR3 nucleotides read TGTGCCAGCAGTCCTACAGGGCCGAGCACCGGGGAGCTGTTTTTT.

The genes are TRBV10-3 and TRBJ1-2, with 7 bases matching TRBD1. Germline assignment: CDR1 ENHRY and CDR2 SYGVKD. J was trimmed by 10 bases and V by 10 bases; bases with no gene match: 15. The CDR3 runs 13 residues. CDR3 DNA: TGTGCCACCAGGGGGGAGGGGACTATGAACTACACCTTC. It encodes CATRGEGTMNYTF.

V and J are TRBV7-9 and TRBJ2-1, with TRBD2 matching over 9 bases. Germline V CDR1 and CDR2: SEHNR, FQNEAQ (reference sequence). The CDR3 contains 14 residues. V was clipped by 3 bases and J by 15 bases; unmatched bases: 12. CDR3: CASSFQGASGNLFF. Written as DNA, the CDR3 is TGTGCCAGCAGCTTCCAAGGGGCTAGCGGGAACCTGTTCTTC.

The chain joins TRBV5-4 to TRBJ2-7, with D possibly being TRBD1 (6 bases). The CDR3 loop spans 14 amino acids. V lost 5 bases and J lost 1, with 13 bases in between. The germline V gene has CDR1 SGHNT and CDR2 YYREEE (reference sequence). Here the CDR3 DNA reads TGTGCCAGCAGATCGATGGGGGCGTCCTACGAGCAGTACTTC. As protein: CASRSMGASYEQYF.

This rearrangement joins TRBV6-1 to TRBJ2-1, with a weak D call TRBD1 (5 bases). The CDR3 spans 16 residues. The germline V gene has CDR1 MNHNS and CDR2 SASEGT. The ends were cut back, 4 bases at V and 4 bases at J, with 17 bases in the middle. CDR3 region: CASSGTRFHSYNEQFF. CDR3 in DNA: TGTGCCAGCAGTGGGACACGGTTCCATTCATACAATGAGCAGTTCTTC.